The 27 T cell receptor beta chains below were found in one sample sequenced in a study of T cells expressing NK-cell markers. TCRdb reprocessed the 5' RACE reads and stores each CDR3 protein as one record, lacking DNA. This table lists approximately 420,000 distinct CDR3 sequences. The sample consisted of blood T cells: a sorted CD56 or NKG2C T cell subset, CD4+ or CD8+ T cells, or bulk PBMC T cells (not recorded which). The receptors shown here come from a woman in her fifties or sixties in good health.

The chain couples TRBV11-3 to TRBJ2-2; the TCRdb D gene call, TRBD1, has no DNA to confirm it. Germline V gene sequence: CDR1 SGHNT, CDR2 YENEEA. The CDR3 sequence is 15 residues long. Here the CDR3 reads CASSLDGKDTGELFF.

The chain combines TRBV5-1 with TRBJ1-3. CDR3 size: 16 residues. Germline V gene lookup returns CDR1 SGHRS and CDR2 YFSETQ. The CDR3 loop is CASSTRDGPAGNTIYF.

The chain uses TRBV29-1 and TRBJ2-3; TCRdb reports TRBD2, a call that lacks DNA to check it against. The germline CDR1 and CDR2 sequences are SQVTM and ANQGSEA. CDR3 size: 15 residues. CDR3 sequence reads: CSVPGTSRATDTQYF.

The chain's CDR3 is CSAPLPGGNPWETQYF. The chain uses TRBV20-1 and TRBJ2-5; the TCRdb call, TRBD1, lacks DNA for checking. The CDR3 is 16 amino acids. Germline V gene lookup returns CDR1 DFQATT and CDR2 SNEGSKA (reference sequence).

V and J are TRBV20-1 and TRBJ1-6. CDR1 is DFQATT and CDR2 is SNEGSKA in the germline V gene (reference sequence). CDR3 length: 14 residues. CDR3 region: CSASTKGGNSPLHF.

The V and J genes are TRBV30 and TRBJ2-1; TCRdb returns TRBD2, unconfirmable since there is no DNA. CDR3 length equals 14 residues. Germline CDR1 and CDR2: GTSNPN and SVGIG (reference sequence). The CDR3 loop is CAWSAGTRRNEQFF.

The genes are TRBV7-9 and TRBJ1-1; TCRdb names TRBD1, which stays unverified in the absence of DNA. Germline V gene sequence: CDR1 SEHNR, CDR2 FQNEAQ (reference sequence). The CDR3 is 16 residues long. The CDR3 sequence is CASSPKPPGENTEAFF.

The rearrangement uses TRBV20-1 and TRBJ2-1; TCRdb picks TRBD1, but there is no DNA to check that call. Germline CDR1 reads DFQATT; CDR2 reads SNEGSKA (reference sequence). CDR3 length: 13 amino acids. Here the CDR3 reads CSANDRTNNEQFF.

The V and J genes are TRBV24-1 and TRBJ2-1; lacking DNA, the TRBD2 call made by TCRdb goes unchecked. CDR1 is KGHDR and CDR2 is SFDVKD in the germline V gene. This CDR3 region has 17 residues. The CDR3 protein is CATSDLSWSGRANEQFF.

The rearrangement joins TRBV4-1 to TRBJ1-3; checking the TCRdb D call of TRBD1 is not possible without DNA. Per the germline V gene, CDR1 is MGHRA and CDR2 is YSYEKL. This CDR3 comprises 16 residues. CDR3 in amino acids: CASSPLQGSAGNTIYF.

This sequence joins TRBV7-2 and TRBJ2-3. From germline, CDR1 is SGHTA and CDR2 FQGNSA. CDR3 length: 16 amino acids. CDR3 amino acids: CASSPRARRSTDTQYF.

V usage is TRBV12-3 or TRBV12-4 and J usage is TRBJ2-1; there is no DNA to check the TCRdb D call of TRBD2. The CDR3 runs to 16 residues. The CDR3 is CASRGLAGETYNEQFF.

The chain has TRBV11-2 and TRBJ1-1. This CDR3 has 16 amino acids. The germline gives CDR1 SGHAT, CDR2 FQNNGV. This CDR3 reads CASSFDGLTMNTEAFF. Combining the CDR3 with reference TRBV11-2 and TRBJ1-1 gives the whole variable domain EAGVAQSPRYKIIEKRQSVAFWCNPISGHATLYWYQQILGQGPKLLIQFQNNGVVDDSQLPKDRFSAERLKGVDSTLKIQPAKLEDSAVYLCASSFDGLTMNTEAFFGQGTRLTVV.

This rearrangement joins TRBV5-1 to TRBJ2-2; TCRdb's D gene call, TRBD1, goes unchecked for lack of DNA. The germline V gene encodes CDR1 SGHRS and CDR2 YFSETQ. This CDR3 comprises 17 residues. The CDR3 loop reads CASSGTLATMRTGELFF.

The chain has TRBV5-1 and TRBJ1-1; TCRdb names TRBD1, which stays unverified in the absence of DNA. The CDR3 is 15 amino acids. CDR1 is SGHRS, CDR2 YFSETQ, per germline. The CDR3 here is CASRMTGGTNTEAFF.

CDR3 in amino acids: CASANRGRTDTQYF. This chain connects TRBV2 to TRBJ2-3; the TCRdb call, TRBD1, lacks DNA for checking. The germline gives CDR1 SNHLY, CDR2 FYNNEI. CDR3 length equals 14 residues.

The chain joins TRBV15 to TRBJ1-5. This CDR3 spans 14 amino acids. Germline CDR1 reads LNHNV; CDR2 reads YYDKDF (reference sequence). CDR3 in amino acids: CATSRVSPNQPQHF.

The rearrangement links TRBV20-1 to TRBJ2-1; TCRdb proposes TRBD1, but this gene call is untestable without DNA. There are 14 residues in the CDR3. Germline loops: CDR1 DFQATT, CDR2 SNEGSKA (reference sequence). The CDR3 sequence is CSARDPQGESEQFF.

The chain recombines TRBV12-3 or TRBV12-4 with TRBJ1-1. The CDR3 totals 15 residues. The CDR3 here is CASSFRTNMNTEAFF.

The CDR3: CASSSPSLPGQGGGANVLTF. This rearrangement joins TRBV7-3 to TRBJ2-6; TCRdb calls TRBD1, which cannot be checked without DNA. Germline V lookup: CDR1 SGHTA, CDR2 FQGTGA. The CDR3 is 20 amino acids.

The genes are TRBV9 and TRBJ2-3; TCRdb gives TRBD2 as the D gene, but with no DNA this cannot be confirmed. This CDR3 is 18 amino acids long. Germline V CDR1 and CDR2: SGDLS, YYNGEE. CDR3: CASSVAVGGLESADTQYF. Variable domain in full (rest from reference TRBV9 and TRBJ2-3): DSGVTQTPKHLITATGQRVTLRCSPRSGDLSVYWYQQSLDQGLQFLIQYYNGEERAKGNILERFSAQQFPDLHSELNLSSLELGDSALYFCASSVAVGGLESADTQYFGPGTRLTVL.

The rearrangement links TRBV25-1 to TRBJ1-4. Germline V gene sequence: CDR1 MGHDK, CDR2 SYGVNS. The CDR3 has 12 residues. CDR3 sequence reads: CASRAVHEKLFF.

The chain combines TRBV20-1 with TRBJ2-1; no DNA is available, so the TRBD2 call from TCRdb remains unchecked. Germline CDR1 DFQATT, CDR2 SNEGSKA (reference sequence). The CDR3 has 15 residues. The CDR3 loop reads CSARVVTGGTFEQFF.

This chain joins TRBV2 and TRBJ1-4; TCRdb's D call, TRBD1, is unchecked because there is no DNA. The CDR3 extends over 13 amino acids. CDR1 is SNHLY and CDR2 is FYNNEI in the germline V gene. The CDR3 protein is CASNRVINEKLFF.

This chain's CDR3 is CASQTSGSFNEQFF. This chain links TRBV2 with TRBJ2-1; lacking DNA, the TRBD2 call made by TCRdb goes unchecked. CDR1 SNHLY and CDR2 FYNNEI come from the germline V gene. This CDR3 is 14 amino acids long.

The genes are TRBV4-2 and TRBJ2-1; as DNA is missing, the TRBD2 call by TCRdb cannot be tested. Germline V lookup: CDR1 LGHNA, CDR2 YNFKEQ. This CDR3 has 12 amino acids. The chain's CDR3 is CASSQEGPRKFF.

The V call is TRBV14, the J call TRBJ2-1; checking the TCRdb D call of TRBD1 is not possible without DNA. Germline V gives CDR1 SGHDN, CDR2 FVKESK. CDR3 length: 16 residues. Here the CDR3 reads CASNKLGASPYNEQFF. The entire variable domain, with the rest obtained from reference TRBV14 and TRBJ2-1, is as follows: EAGVTQFPSHSVIEKGQTVTLRCDPISGHDNLYWYRRVMGKEIKFLLHFVKESKQDESGMPNNRFLAERTGGTYSTLKVQPAELEDSGVYFCASNKLGASPYNEQFFGPGTRLTVL.